The next 18 T cell receptor beta chains were all read from a single sample in a study of OX40 agonist ivuxolimab in advanced cancers. Here immunoSEQ multiplex PCR was the method, and the copy in TCRdb shows in-frame clones only, minus some. Here the sample spans 82,000 or so clones, roughly 85% being singletons. The sample was CD4+ or CD8+ T cells sorted from blood, taken in a trial of the OX40 agonist ivuxolimab. The receptors were gathered from an adult with an advanced solid tumor such as melanoma, head and neck, liver or kidney cancer.

V gene TRBV21-1 combines with J gene TRBJ2-7; the DNA was not used to check the table's D call, TRBD1. TRBV21-1 is noted as a pseudogene. The CDR3 has 14 residues. DNA for the CDR3: TGTGCCAGCAGCCCACAGGGGAACTCCTACGAGCAGTACTTC. Translating gives CASSPQGNSYEQYF.

The chain combines TRBV7-9 with TRBJ2-1, with TRBD2 matching 9 bases. The germline V gene has CDR1 SEHNR and CDR2 FQNEAQ (reference sequence). J was trimmed by 6 bases and V by 2 bases; bases with no gene match: 8. The length of the CDR3 is 16 residues. The CDR3 sequence: CASSLLAGSVGNEQFF. The CDR3 nucleotides are TGTGCCAGCAGCTTACTAGCGGGGTCCGTTGGCAATGAGCAGTTCTTC.

The rearrangement uses TRBV2 and TRBJ2-1; 7 bases map to TRBD1. Germline V gene lookup returns CDR1 SNHLY and CDR2 FYNNEI. J was trimmed by 9 bases and V by 3 bases; bases with no gene match: 14. The CDR3 contains 16 residues. The CDR3, as DNA: TGTGCCAGCAGTGAGGGACAGCAAATGGGTATTGGTGAGCAGTTCTTC. It encodes CASSEGQQMGIGEQFF.

The rearrangement uses TRBV5-5 and TRBJ1-5; no firm D call. Trimming removed 0 bases from V and 2 bases from J, with 9 bases in between. Per the germline V gene, CDR1 is SGHKS and CDR2 is YYEKEE (reference sequence). The CDR3 totals 15 residues. CDR3 sequence (DNA): TGTGCCAGCAGCTTGGCCGCAGGCGGCAATCAGCCCCAGCATTTT. Residues: CASSLAAGGNQPQHF.

The chain recombines TRBV10-3 with TRBJ2-5; the D gene could be TRBD1 or TRBD2 (5 bases each). Deletions cut 8 bases from V and 0 bases from J, with 19 bases between. The CDR3 loop spans 16 amino acids. The V gene's germline CDR1 is ENHRY and CDR2 SYGVKD. The CDR3 sequence: CAIGDHRDPDQETQYF. Here the CDR3 DNA reads TGTGCCATCGGGGACCACCGGGACCCAGACCAAGAGACCCAGTACTTC.

This clone was seen just once. The CDR3 protein is CASKWGDRVSPLHF. DNA for the CDR3: TGTGCCAGCAAGTGGGGGGACCGCGTGTCACCCCTCCACTTT. This chain links TRBV27 with TRBJ1-6, with a tentative D call TRBD1 (5 bases). Trimming shortened V by 7 bases and J by 10 bases, and 17 bases separated the two germline ends. Germline V gene lookup returns CDR1 MNHEY and CDR2 SMNVEV (reference sequence). CDR3 length: 14 residues.

The chain's CDR3 is CASSLKGGQGESPLHF. The CDR3 nucleotides read TGTGCCAGCAGCTTAAAGGGCGGACAGGGTGAATCACCCCTCCACTTT. The chain has TRBV7-9 and TRBJ1-6; 8 bases map to TRBD1. The CDR3 runs 16 residues. Unmatched junction bases numbered 10, after V lost 2 bases and J lost 10 bases. Germline values: CDR1 SEHNR, CDR2 FQNEAQ (reference sequence).

The V gene is TRBV5-1, the J gene TRBJ2-7, with 11 bases aligning to TRBD1. Germline CDR1 reads SGHRS; CDR2 reads YFSETQ. The V gene end was trimmed by 4 bases and the J gene end by 4 bases; junction bases not matched to a gene: 10. The CDR3 spans 16 residues. CDR3 DNA: TGCGCCAGCAGCACCACCGGGACAGGGGGGGATTACGAGCAGTACTTC. It translates to CASSTTGTGGDYEQYF.

This chain uses TRBV7-6 with TRBJ2-7; 11 bases align to TRBD1. After removal of 5 bases from V and 5 bases from J, the junction contained 8 bases not matched to a gene. The CDR3 loop spans 15 amino acids. Germline CDR1 and CDR2: SGHVS and FNYEAQ. CDR3 loop: CASSHAPGQGDEQYF. CDR3 sequence (DNA): TGTGCCAGCAGCCACGCGCCGGGACAGGGGGACGAGCAGTACTTC.

The chain carries TRBV27 and TRBJ1-4, with D possibly TRBD1 on 6 matching bases. The CDR3 is made up of 17 amino acids. V was shortened by 1 base and J by 0 bases, with 12 bases between the two germline ends. Looked up from germline, CDR1 is MNHEY and CDR2 is SMNVEV (reference sequence). Here the CDR3 DNA reads TGTGCCAGCAGTTTATTTGGGACATTTGCAACTAATGAAAAACTGTTTTTT. Translation gives CASSLFGTFATNEKLFF.

V is TRBV15 and J is TRBJ2-4; D is ambiguous. CDR3 length equals 15 residues. The V gene's germline CDR1 is LNHNV and CDR2 YYDKDF (reference sequence). V gave up 0 bases and J gave up 0 bases, with 6 bases separating them. CDR3 sequence reads: CATSRERLAKNIQYF. The CDR3, as DNA: TGTGCCACCAGCAGAGAGCGGTTAGCCAAAAACATTCAGTACTTC.

V gene TRBV5-1 combines with J gene TRBJ1-2, with D unclear. Trimming took 0 bases from V and 4 from J, leaving 10 bases between them. Germline V lookup: CDR1 SGHRS, CDR2 YFSETQ. The CDR3 is 14 residues long. The CDR3 bases are TGCGCCAGCAGCTTGGACACAACAGTCTATGGCTACACCTTC. Encoded protein: CASSLDTTVYGYTF.

The chain joins TRBV5-1 to TRBJ1-1, with 7 bases lining up with TRBD1. The CDR3 length is 15 residues. Germline CDR1 SGHRS, CDR2 YFSETQ. J was trimmed by 5 bases and V by 3 bases; bases with no gene match: 10. The CDR3 sequence is CASSYSTGAETEAFF. Here the CDR3 DNA reads TGCGCCAGCAGCTACTCCACAGGGGCGGAAACTGAAGCTTTCTTT.

The sample holds one count of this clone. This sequence joins TRBV28 and TRBJ2-1, with D possibly matching TRBD1 (6 bases). V was pared by 6 bases and J by 0 bases, with 18 bases between. The CDR3 totals 17 residues. In germline, CDR1 is MDHEN, CDR2 SYDVKM. CDR3 loop: CASSTTFRDTSYNEQFF. CDR3 sequence (DNA): TGTGCCAGCAGCACTACCTTCCGGGACACCTCCTACAATGAGCAGTTCTTC.

The J gene is TRBJ2-5, the V gene TRBV10-3, with D perhaps matching TRBD1 or TRBD2 (5 bases each). Germline V gene lookup returns CDR1 ENHRY and CDR2 SYGVKD. The ends were cut back, 10 bases at V and 1 base at J, with 13 bases in the middle. CDR3 size: 13 residues. CDR3 sequence: CATSGRIQETQYF. The CDR3 nucleotides read TGTGCCACCTCGGGACGGATCCAAGAGACCCAGTACTTC.

This clone has a single count. The V call is TRBV28, the J call TRBJ1-1, with D perhaps TRBD1 (6 bases). V was pared by 1 base and J by 4 bases, with 10 bases between. CDR3 length equals 14 residues. CDR1 is MDHEN, CDR2 SYDVKM, per germline. CDR3 DNA: TGTGCCAGCAGTTTATATCGGGGGGCCACTGAAGCTTTCTTT. It yields the protein CASSLYRGATEAFF.

The J gene is TRBJ1-2, the V gene TRBV30, with D tentatively TRBD1 (5 bases). Trimming took off 6 bases at V and 5 bases at J, with 16 bases between the two ends. The CDR3 runs 13 residues. CDR1 is GTSNPN, CDR2 SVGIG, per germline (reference sequence). CDR3 nucleotide sequence: TGTGCCTGCGGCAGGGCTTCACGGTATGGCTACACCTTC. Translated: CACGRASRYGYTF. Combining the CDR3 with reference TRBV30 and TRBJ1-2 gives the whole variable domain SQTIHQWPATLVQPVGSPLSLECTVEGTSNPNLYWYRQAAGRGLQLLFYSVGIGQISSEVPQNLSASRPQDRQFILSSKKLLLSDSGFYLCACGRASRYGYTFGSGTRLTVV.

This clone was picked up one time. The chain employs TRBV28 and TRBJ2-3, with D hard to call. Germline CDR1 reads MDHEN; CDR2 reads SYDVKM. This CDR3 spans 17 amino acids. Trimming cost V 3 bases and J 2 bases, with 18 bases left between them. CDR3 sequence (DNA): TGTGCCAGCAGTTTTCTTGAAGGGTTAGGGCCCACAGATACGCAGTATTTT. Amino acid sequence: CASSFLEGLGPTDTQYF. The full variable domain, its missing parts supplied by reference TRBV28 and TRBJ2-3, is DVKVTQSSRYLVKRTGEKVFLECVQDMDHENMFWYRQDPGLGLRLIYFSYDVKMKEKGDIPEGYSVSREKKERFSLILESASTNQTSMYLCASSFLEGLGPTDTQYFGPGTRLTVL.